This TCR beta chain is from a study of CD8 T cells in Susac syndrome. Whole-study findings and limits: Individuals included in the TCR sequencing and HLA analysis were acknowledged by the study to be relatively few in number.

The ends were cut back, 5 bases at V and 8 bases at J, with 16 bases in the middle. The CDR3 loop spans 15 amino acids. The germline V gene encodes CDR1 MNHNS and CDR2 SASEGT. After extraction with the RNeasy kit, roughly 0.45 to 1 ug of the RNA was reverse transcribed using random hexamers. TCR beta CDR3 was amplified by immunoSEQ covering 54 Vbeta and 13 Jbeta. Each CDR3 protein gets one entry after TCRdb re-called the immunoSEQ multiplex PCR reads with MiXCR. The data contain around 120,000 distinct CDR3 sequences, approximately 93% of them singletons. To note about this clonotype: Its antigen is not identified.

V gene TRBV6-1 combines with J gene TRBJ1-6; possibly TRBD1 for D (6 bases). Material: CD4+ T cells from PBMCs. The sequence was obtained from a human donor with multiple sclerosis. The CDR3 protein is CASSRTDFLDSPLHF. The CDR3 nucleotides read TGTGCCAGCAGTAGGACAGACTTCCTGGATTCACCCCTCCACTTT.